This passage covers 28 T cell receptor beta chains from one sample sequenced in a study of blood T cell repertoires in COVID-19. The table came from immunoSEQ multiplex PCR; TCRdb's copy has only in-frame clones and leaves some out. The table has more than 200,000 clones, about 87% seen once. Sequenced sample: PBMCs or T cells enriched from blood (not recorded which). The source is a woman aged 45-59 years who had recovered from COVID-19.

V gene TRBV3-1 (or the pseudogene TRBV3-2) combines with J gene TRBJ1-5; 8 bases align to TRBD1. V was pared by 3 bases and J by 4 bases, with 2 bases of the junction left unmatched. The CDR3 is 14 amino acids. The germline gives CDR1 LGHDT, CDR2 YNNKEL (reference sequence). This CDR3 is CASSHRQGNQPQHF. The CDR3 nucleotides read TGTGCCAGCAGCCACCGACAGGGGAATCAGCCCCAGCATTTT.

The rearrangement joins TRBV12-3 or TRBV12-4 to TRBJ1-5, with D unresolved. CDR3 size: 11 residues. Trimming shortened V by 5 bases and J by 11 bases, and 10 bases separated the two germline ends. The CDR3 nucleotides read TGTGCCAGCAGTCCAGGTTGGGCCCAGCATTTT. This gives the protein CASSPGWAQHF.

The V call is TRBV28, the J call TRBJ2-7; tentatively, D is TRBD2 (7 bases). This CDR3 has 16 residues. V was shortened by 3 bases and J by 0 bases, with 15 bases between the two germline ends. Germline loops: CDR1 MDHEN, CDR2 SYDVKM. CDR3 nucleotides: TGTGCCAGCAGTTTGTTATACAGGGAGGGCTCCTACGAGCAGTACTTC. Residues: CASSLLYREGSYEQYF.

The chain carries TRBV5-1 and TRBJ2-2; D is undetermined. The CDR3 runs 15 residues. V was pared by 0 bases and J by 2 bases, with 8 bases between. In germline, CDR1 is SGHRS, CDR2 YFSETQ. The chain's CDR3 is CASSLGSGNTGELFF. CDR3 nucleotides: TGCGCCAGCAGCTTGGGGTCGGGTAACACCGGGGAGCTGTTTTTT.

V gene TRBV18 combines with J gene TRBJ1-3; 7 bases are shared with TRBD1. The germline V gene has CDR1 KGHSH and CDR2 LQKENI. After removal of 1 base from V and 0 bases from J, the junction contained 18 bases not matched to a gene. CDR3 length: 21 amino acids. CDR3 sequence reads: CASSPLSVVGQAAFSGNTIYF. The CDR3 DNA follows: TGTGCCAGCTCACCACTTTCTGTAGTAGGACAGGCCGCCTTCTCTGGAAACACCATATATTTT.

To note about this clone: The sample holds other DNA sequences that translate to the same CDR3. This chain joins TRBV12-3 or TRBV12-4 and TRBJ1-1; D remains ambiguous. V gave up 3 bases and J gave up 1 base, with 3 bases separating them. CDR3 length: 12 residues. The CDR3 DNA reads TGTGCCAGCAGTTTGAGGAACACTGAAGCTTTCTTT. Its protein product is CASSLRNTEAFF.

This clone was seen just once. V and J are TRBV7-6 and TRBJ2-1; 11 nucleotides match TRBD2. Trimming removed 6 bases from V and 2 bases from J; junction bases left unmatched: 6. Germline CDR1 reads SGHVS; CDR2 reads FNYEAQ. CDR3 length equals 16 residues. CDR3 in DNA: TGTGCCAGCAGACAGACTAGCGGGGAAACCTACAATGAGCAGTTCTTC. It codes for CASRQTSGETYNEQFF. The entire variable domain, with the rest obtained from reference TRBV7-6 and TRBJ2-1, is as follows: GAGVSQSPRYKVTKRGQDVALRCDPISGHVSLYWYRQALGQGPEFLTYFNYEAQQDKSGLPNDRFSAERPEGSISTLTIQRTEQRDSAMYRCASRQTSGETYNEQFFGPGTRLTVL.

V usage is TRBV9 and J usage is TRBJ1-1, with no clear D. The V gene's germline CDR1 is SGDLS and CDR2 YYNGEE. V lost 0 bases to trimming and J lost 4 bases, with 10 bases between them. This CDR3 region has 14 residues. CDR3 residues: CASSVGSVGTEAFF. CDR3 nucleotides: TGTGCCAGCAGCGTAGGGTCGGTCGGCACTGAAGCTTTCTTT.

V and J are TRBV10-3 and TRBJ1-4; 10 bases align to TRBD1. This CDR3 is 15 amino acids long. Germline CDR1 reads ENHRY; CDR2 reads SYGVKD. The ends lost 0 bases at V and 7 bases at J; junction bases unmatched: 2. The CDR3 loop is CAISESWDRGEKLFF. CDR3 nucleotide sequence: TGTGCCATCAGTGAGTCTTGGGACAGGGGTGAAAAACTGTTTTTT.

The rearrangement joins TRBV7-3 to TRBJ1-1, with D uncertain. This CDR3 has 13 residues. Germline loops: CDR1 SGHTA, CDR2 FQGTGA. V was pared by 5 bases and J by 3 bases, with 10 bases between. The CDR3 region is CASSLLVDTEAFF. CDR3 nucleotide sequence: TGTGCCAGCAGCCTACTGGTGGACACTGAAGCTTTCTTT.

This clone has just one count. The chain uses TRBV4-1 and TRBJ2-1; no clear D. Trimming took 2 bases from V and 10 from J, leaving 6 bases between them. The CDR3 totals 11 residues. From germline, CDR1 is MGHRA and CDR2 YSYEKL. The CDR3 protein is CASSQNREQFF. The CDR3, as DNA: TGCGCCAGCAGCCAAAATCGGGAGCAGTTCTTC.

This CDR3 is CASSKSPPWAGGPGETQYF. The CDR3 bases are TGTGCCAGCAGCAAAAGCCCGCCCTGGGCGGGAGGGCCTGGGGAGACCCAGTACTTC. The V and J genes are TRBV3-1 (or the pseudogene TRBV3-2) and TRBJ2-5, with TRBD2 matching over 9 bases. CDR1 and CDR2 (germline): LGHDT, YNNKEL (reference sequence). CDR3 length: 19 residues. Losses at the gene ends were 5 bases for V and 5 bases for J; bases not matched to a gene: 21.

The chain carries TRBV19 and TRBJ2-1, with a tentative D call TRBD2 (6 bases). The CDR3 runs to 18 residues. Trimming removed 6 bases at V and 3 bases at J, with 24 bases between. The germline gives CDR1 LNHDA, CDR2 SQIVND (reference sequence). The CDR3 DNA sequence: TGTGCCAGTAGCCCACGGGGGAAGAGCGGCGATTACTACAATGAGCAGTTCTTC. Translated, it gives CASSPRGKSGDYYNEQFF.

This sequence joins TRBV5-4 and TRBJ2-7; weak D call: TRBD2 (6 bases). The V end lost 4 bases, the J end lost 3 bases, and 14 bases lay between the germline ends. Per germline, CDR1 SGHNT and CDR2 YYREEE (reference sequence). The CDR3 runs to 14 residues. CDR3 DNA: TGTGCCAGCAGCCCCGGGGGTTCCGGCTACGAGCAGTACTTC. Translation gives CASSPGGSGYEQYF.

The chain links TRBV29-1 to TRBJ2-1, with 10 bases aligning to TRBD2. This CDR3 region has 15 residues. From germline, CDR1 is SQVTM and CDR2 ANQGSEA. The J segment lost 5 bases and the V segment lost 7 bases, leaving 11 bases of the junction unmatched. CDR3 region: CSAEPPSGSHNEQFF. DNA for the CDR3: TGCAGCGCCGAACCCCCTAGCGGGAGCCACAATGAGCAGTTCTTC.

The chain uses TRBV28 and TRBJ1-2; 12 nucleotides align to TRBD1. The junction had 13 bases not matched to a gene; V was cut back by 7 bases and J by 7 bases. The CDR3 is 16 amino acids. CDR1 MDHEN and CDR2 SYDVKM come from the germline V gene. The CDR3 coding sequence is TGTGCCAGCACCAGTTGGGGGACAGGGGGCGCTGCTGGCTACACCTTC. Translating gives CASTSWGTGGAAGYTF.

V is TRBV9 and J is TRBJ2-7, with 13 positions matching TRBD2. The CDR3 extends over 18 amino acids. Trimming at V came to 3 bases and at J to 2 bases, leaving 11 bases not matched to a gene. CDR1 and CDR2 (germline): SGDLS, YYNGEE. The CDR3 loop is CASSAGLAGVTNTYEQYF. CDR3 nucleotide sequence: TGTGCCAGCAGCGCCGGACTAGCGGGAGTTACCAACACCTACGAGCAGTACTTC.

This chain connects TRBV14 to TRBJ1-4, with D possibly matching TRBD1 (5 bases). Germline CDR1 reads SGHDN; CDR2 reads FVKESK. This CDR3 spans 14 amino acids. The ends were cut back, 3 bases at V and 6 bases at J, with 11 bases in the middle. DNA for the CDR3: TGTGCCAGCAGCCAGCGGCAGGGCTATGAAAAACTGTTTTTT. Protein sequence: CASSQRQGYEKLFF.

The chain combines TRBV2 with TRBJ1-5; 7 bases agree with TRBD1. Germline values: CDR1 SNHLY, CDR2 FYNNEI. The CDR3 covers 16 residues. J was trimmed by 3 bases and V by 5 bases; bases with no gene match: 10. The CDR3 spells CASSRSAGGYNQPQHF. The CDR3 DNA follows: TGTGCCAGCAGTAGGTCGGCAGGGGGATACAATCAGCCCCAGCATTTT.

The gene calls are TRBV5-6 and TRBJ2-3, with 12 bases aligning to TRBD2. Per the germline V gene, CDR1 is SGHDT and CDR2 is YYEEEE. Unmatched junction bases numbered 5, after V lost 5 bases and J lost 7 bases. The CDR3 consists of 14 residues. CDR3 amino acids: CASRTSGGPNTQYF. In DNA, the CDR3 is TGTGCCAGCAGGACTAGCGGGGGACCTAATACGCAGTATTTT.

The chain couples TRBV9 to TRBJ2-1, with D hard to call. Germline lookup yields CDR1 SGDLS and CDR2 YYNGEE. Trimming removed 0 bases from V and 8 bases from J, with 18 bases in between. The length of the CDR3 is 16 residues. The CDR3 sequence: CASSVGLPRRGHEQFF. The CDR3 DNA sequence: TGTGCCAGCAGCGTAGGTCTTCCCCGAAGAGGCCATGAGCAGTTCTTC.

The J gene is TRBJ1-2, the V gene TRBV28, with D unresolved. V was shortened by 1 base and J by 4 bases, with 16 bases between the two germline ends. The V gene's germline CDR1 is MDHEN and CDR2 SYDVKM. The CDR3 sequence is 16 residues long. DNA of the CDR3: TGTGCCAGCAGTTTATCTTCGGGGTACGATAGCTATGGCTACACCTTC. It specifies CASSLSSGYDSYGYTF.

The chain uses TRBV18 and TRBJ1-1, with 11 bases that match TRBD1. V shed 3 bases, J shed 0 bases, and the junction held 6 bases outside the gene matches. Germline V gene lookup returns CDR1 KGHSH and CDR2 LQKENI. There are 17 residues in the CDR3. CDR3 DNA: TGTGCCAGCTCACCCGGGACAGGGGGGCCGATGAACACTGAAGCTTTCTTT. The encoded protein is CASSPGTGGPMNTEAFF.

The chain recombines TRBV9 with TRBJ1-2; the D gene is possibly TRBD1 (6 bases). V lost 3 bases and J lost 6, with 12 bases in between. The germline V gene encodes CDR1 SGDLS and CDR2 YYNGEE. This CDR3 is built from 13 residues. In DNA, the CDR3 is TGTGCCAGCAGCGCAGGGGTTTCCCATGGCTACACCTTC. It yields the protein CASSAGVSHGYTF.

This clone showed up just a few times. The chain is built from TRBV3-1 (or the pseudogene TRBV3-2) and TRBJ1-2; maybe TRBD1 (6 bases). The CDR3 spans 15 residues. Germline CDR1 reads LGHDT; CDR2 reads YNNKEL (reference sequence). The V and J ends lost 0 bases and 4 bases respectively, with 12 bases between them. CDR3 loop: CASSQDTDRSYGYTF. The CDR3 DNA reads TGTGCCAGCAGCCAAGATACGGACAGAAGCTATGGCTACACCTTC.

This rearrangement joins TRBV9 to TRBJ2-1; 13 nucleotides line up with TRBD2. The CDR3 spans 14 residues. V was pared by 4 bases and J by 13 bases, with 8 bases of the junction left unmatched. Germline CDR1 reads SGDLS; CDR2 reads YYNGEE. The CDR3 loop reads CASSPRLAGGSQFF. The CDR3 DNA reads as TGTGCCAGCAGCCCGAGACTAGCGGGAGGCTCCCAGTTCTTC.

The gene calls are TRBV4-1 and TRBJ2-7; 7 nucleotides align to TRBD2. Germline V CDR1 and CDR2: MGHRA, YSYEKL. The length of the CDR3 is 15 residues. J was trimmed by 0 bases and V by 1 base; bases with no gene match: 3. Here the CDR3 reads CASSQVGGSSYEQYF. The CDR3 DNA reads TGCGCCAGCAGCCAAGTCGGGGGGAGCTCCTACGAGCAGTACTTC.

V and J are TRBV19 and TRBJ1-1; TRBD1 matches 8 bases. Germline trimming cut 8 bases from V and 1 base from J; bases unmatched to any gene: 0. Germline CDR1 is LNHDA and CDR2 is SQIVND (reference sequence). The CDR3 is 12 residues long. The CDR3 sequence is CASDRGNTEAFF. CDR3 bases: TGTGCCAGTGACAGGGGGAACACTGAAGCTTTCTTT.